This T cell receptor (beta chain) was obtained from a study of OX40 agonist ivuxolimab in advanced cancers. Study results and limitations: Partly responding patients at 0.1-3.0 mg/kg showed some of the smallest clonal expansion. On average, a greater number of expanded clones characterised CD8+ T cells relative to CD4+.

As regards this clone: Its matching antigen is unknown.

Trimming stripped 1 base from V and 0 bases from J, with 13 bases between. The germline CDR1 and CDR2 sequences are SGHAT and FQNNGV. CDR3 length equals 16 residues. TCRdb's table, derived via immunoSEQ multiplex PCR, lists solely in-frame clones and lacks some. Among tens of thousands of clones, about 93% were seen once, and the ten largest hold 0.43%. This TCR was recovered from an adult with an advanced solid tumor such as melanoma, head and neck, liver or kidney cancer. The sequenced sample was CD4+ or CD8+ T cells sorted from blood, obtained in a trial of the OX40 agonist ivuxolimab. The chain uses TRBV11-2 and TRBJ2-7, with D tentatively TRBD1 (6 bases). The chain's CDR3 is CASSLVGGPSSYEQYF. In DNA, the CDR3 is TGTGCCAGCAGCTTAGTTGGGGGCCCTAGCTCCTACGAGCAGTACTTC.